A single sample is the source of the 20 T cell receptor beta chains below, sequenced in a study of response to subunit inactivated influenza vaccine. Each CDR3 protein gets one entry after TCRdb re-called the RT-PCR reads with MiXCR. The table includes 800,000 to 1,000,000 distinct CDR3 sequences, approximately 22% detected once. The specimen was PBMCs from blood, collected about 5 days after vaccination. These TCRs come from a man over 45 who received an inactivated influenza vaccine.

This clonotype has a count of ten or more. The chain is built from TRBV7-3 and TRBJ2-5; possibly TRBD2 for D (6 bases). V dropped 4 bases and J dropped 1 base, with 10 bases sitting between them. The CDR3 runs to 14 residues. Germline loops: CDR1 SGHTA, CDR2 FQGTGA. CDR3 amino acids: CASSSMGGQETQYF. The CDR3 coding sequence is TGTGCCAGCAGCTCAATGGGGGGCCAAGAGACCCAGTACTTC.

This chain joins TRBV11-2 and TRBJ2-7, with 8 positions matching TRBD2. The CDR3 consists of 13 residues. The germline V gene encodes CDR1 SGHAT and CDR2 FQNNGV. J gave up 6 bases and V 3 bases, and 4 bases lay outside the gene matches. CDR3 protein: CASSFPGGVEQYF. The CDR3 nucleotides are TGTGCCAGCAGCTTCCCGGGGGGGGTCGAGCAGTACTTC.

The chain uses TRBV10-3 and TRBJ2-6; 8 nucleotides match TRBD1. Germline V lookup: CDR1 ENHRY, CDR2 SYGVKD. The CDR3 has 16 amino acids. Losses at the gene ends were 1 base for V and 2 bases for J; bases not matched to a gene: 1. CDR3 residues: CAISELQGAGANVLTF. As DNA, the CDR3 is TGTGCCATCAGTGAGTTACAGGGGGCTGGGGCCAACGTCCTGACTTTC.

This chain links TRBV29-1 with TRBJ2-1; TRBD2 is a possible D gene (6 bases). The CDR3 consists of 15 residues. The germline gives CDR1 SQVTM, CDR2 ANQGSEA. V was pared by 4 bases and J by 0 bases, with 13 bases between. CDR3: CSVGGGMSSYNEQFF. The CDR3 bases are TGCAGCGTTGGGGGCGGGATGAGCTCCTACAATGAGCAGTTCTTC.

This clonotype was found a few times. The genes are TRBV5-5 and TRBJ2-5; D perhaps matches TRBD2 (6 bases). Trimming left V 2 bases short and J 4 bases short, with 15 bases between. The CDR3 is made up of 15 amino acids. CDR1 is SGHKS, CDR2 YYEKEE, per germline (reference sequence). Written as DNA, the CDR3 is TGTGCCAGCAGCTTAAGGACGGCCGGGGGAGAGACCCAGTACTTC. Translating it yields CASSLRTAGGETQYF. Supplemented by reference TRBV5-5 and TRBJ2-5, the full variable domain reads DAGVTQSPTHLIKTRGQQVTLRCSPISGHKSVSWYQQVLGQGPQFIFQYYEKEERGRGNFPDRFSARQFPNYSSELNVNALLLGDSALYLCASSLRTAGGETQYFGPGTRLLVL.

The table lists this clonotype with a few counts. The chain recombines TRBV9 with TRBJ2-7, with TRBD2 matching over 7 bases. Germline loops: CDR1 SGDLS, CDR2 YYNGEE. The CDR3 runs to 14 residues. With V trimmed by 3 bases and J by 6 bases, 9 bases remained unmatched. CDR3 residues: CASSGRATSSEQYF. DNA of the CDR3: TGTGCCAGCAGCGGCCGCGCGACTAGCTCCGAGCAGTACTTC.

This clonotype was counted a few times. The chain carries TRBV5-5 and TRBJ2-1, with 8 bases aligning to TRBD2. Per the germline V gene, CDR1 is SGHKS and CDR2 is YYEKEE (reference sequence). CDR3 length: 15 residues. The trim removed 4 bases at V and 2 bases at J, leaving 5 bases unmatched. The CDR3 is CASSALAGAYNEQFF. The CDR3 region has the DNA TGTGCCAGCAGCGCCCTAGCGGGTGCCTACAATGAGCAGTTCTTC.

This clonotype came up many times. This sequence joins TRBV7-9 and TRBJ2-1; D possibly corresponds to TRBD2 (6 bases). The CDR3 covers 12 residues. V lost 4 bases, J lost 9 bases, and 10 bases lay in between. From germline, CDR1 is SEHNR and CDR2 FQNEAQ (reference sequence). CDR3 nucleotides: TGTGCCAGCAGCTATCGGGAGCTTGAGCAGTTCTTC. Its protein is CASSYRELEQFF. Full variable domain (outside the CDR3, taken from reference TRBV7-9 and TRBJ2-1): DTGVSQNPRHKITKRGQNVTFRCDPISEHNRLYWYRQTLGQGPEFLTYFQNEAQLEKSRLLSDRFSAERPKGSFSTLEIQRTEQGDSAMYLCASSYRELEQFFGPGTRLTVL.

This clonotype was seen ten or more times. The chain has TRBV12-3 or TRBV12-4 and TRBJ2-1; unclear D gene. The V end was cut by 3 bases, the J end by 7 bases, with 4 bases between. The length of the CDR3 is 11 residues. The CDR3 reads CASSLANEQFF. The CDR3 coding sequence is TGTGCCAGCAGTTTGGCTAATGAGCAGTTCTTC.

V gene TRBV14 combines with J gene TRBJ1-5; possible D gene TRBD1, 5 bases. The length of the CDR3 is 15 residues. Germline V lookup: CDR1 SGHDN, CDR2 FVKESK. The germline V and J ends were trimmed by 2 bases and 7 bases, with 15 bases remaining between them. The CDR3 loop is CASSQLNDSDQPQHF. The DNA of the CDR3 is TGTGCCAGCAGCCAATTGAATGACAGCGACCAGCCCCAGCATTTT. The full variable domain, completed using reference TRBV14 and TRBJ1-5, is EAGVTQFPSHSVIEKGQTVTLRCDPISGHDNLYWYRRVMGKEIKFLLHFVKESKQDESGMPNNRFLAERTGGTYSTLKVQPAELEDSGVYFCASSQLNDSDQPQHFGDGTRLSIL.

The CDR3 nucleotides read TGTGCCTGGAACAGGGGGCAGCAGACCCAGTACTTC. This translates into CAWNRGQQTQYF. The chain has TRBV30 and TRBJ2-5; 9 bases line up with TRBD1. This CDR3 is 12 amino acids long. V gave up 4 bases and J gave up 6 bases; unmatched junction bases: 3. The germline V gene has CDR1 GTSNPN and CDR2 SVGIG (reference sequence).

This chain uses TRBV6-2 or TRBV6-3 with TRBJ2-6; no clear D. The CDR3 consists of 15 residues. CDR1 is MNHEY, CDR2 SVGEGT, per germline. Trimming removed 0 bases at V and 2 bases at J, with 5 bases between. This CDR3 is CASSYSRAGANVLTF. The CDR3 DNA reads TGTGCCAGCAGTTACTCCCGGGCTGGGGCCAACGTCCTGACTTTC.

This clonotype was seen only a few times. V usage is TRBV12-3 or TRBV12-4 and J usage is TRBJ2-7; a weak D match, TRBD1 (5 bases). The CDR3 extends over 15 amino acids. V lost 5 bases to trimming and J lost 2 bases, with 16 bases between them. Here the CDR3 reads CASSPSPGSTYEQYF. CDR3 nucleotides: TGTGCCAGCAGTCCTTCCCCAGGGTCCACCTACGAGCAGTACTTC.

In the case of this clonotype: A much larger clone lies a single base off, so this may be a read error. The chain joins TRBV6-1 to TRBJ1-1, with TRBD1 identical over 9 bases. The V gene's germline CDR1 is MNHNS and CDR2 SASEGT. This CDR3 has 13 amino acids. V shed 4 bases, J shed 5 bases, and the junction held 2 bases outside the gene matches. In DNA, the CDR3 is TGTGCCAGCAGTGGGGACAGGGTTACTGAAGCTTTCTTT. Its translation: CASSGDRVTEAFF.

The chain's CDR3 is CASSPLVGAQETQYF. CDR3 in DNA: TGCGCCAGCAGCCCCCTTGTAGGGGCTCAAGAGACCCAGTACTTC. V is TRBV5-1 and J is TRBJ2-5; possibly TRBD1 for D (5 bases). The CDR3 totals 15 residues. The germline V gene encodes CDR1 SGHRS and CDR2 YFSETQ. V lost 4 bases to trimming and J lost 2 bases, with 15 bases between them.

CDR3 sequence: CAISEFLTGGHTGELFF. The CDR3 nucleotides read TGTGCCATCAGTGAGTTCTTAACAGGAGGTCATACCGGGGAGCTGTTTTTT. The genes are TRBV10-3 and TRBJ2-2; D is perhaps TRBD1 or TRBD2 (5 bases each). V was cut by 1 base and J by 5 bases, with 17 bases left in between. Germline V gene sequence: CDR1 ENHRY, CDR2 SYGVKD. This CDR3 has 17 amino acids.

This clonotype was detected only a few times. The chain employs TRBV12-3 or TRBV12-4 and TRBJ1-2; 9 bases match TRBD1. Unmatched junction bases numbered 8, after V lost 5 bases and J lost 4 bases. The CDR3 length is 15 residues. In DNA form, the CDR3 reads TGTGCCAGCAGTCCCGGACAGGGGACAATCTATGGCTACACCTTC. Translating gives CASSPGQGTIYGYTF.

This clonotype has ten or more counts. One end of the junction is discordant with germline, which a read error may explain. The chain combines TRBV4-1 with TRBJ2-5; D might be TRBD1 (6 bases). Germline V gene data show CDR1 as MGHRA and CDR2 as YSYEKL. The CDR3 loop spans 13 amino acids. CDR3 region: CASSQGLRETQYF. The CDR3 nucleotides read TGTGCCAGCAGTCAGGGGTTGCGAGAGACCCAGTACTTC.

This clonotype was recorded a few times. The chain is built from TRBV6-1 and TRBJ1-6; D not resolved. The ends were cut back, 6 bases at V and 12 bases at J, with 21 bases in the middle. CDR3 length equals 15 residues. Germline CDR1 reads MNHNS; CDR2 reads SASEGT. As DNA, the CDR3 is TGTGCCAGCAGAAAGGACCGGCTACCAGAAGAACCCCTCCACTTT. Translated: CASRKDRLPEEPLHF.

This rearrangement joins TRBV7-9 to TRBJ2-3; weak D call: TRBD2 (6 bases). V lost 2 bases and J 12 bases, leaving 12 bases between the germline ends. The CDR3 spans 12 residues. Germline-derived CDR1 and CDR2 are SEHNR and FQNEAQ (reference sequence). The CDR3 DNA is TGTGCCAGCAGCTTACCCGGGACTCCACAGTATTTT. Residues: CASSLPGTPQYF. Combining the CDR3 with reference TRBV7-9 and TRBJ2-3 gives the whole variable domain DTGVSQNPRHKITKRGQNVTFRCDPISEHNRLYWYRQTLGQGPEFLTYFQNEAQLEKSRLLSDRFSAERPKGSFSTLEIQRTEQGDSAMYLCASSLPGTPQYFGPGTRLTVL.